The 17 T cell receptor beta chains below come from one sample, sequenced in a study of T-cell reconstitution after alpha-beta-depleted transplantation in children. Unique molecular identifiers were built into the TCRbeta library. Each CDR3 protein gets one entry after TCRdb re-called the PCR reads with MiXCR. The sample consists of about 360,000 distinct CDR3 sequences, 13% of them appearing once. The sample in question was PBMCs, obtained from the stem cell graft. The receptors come from a human donor who donated a stem cell graft to a child with Fanconi anemia.

This clonotype occurred a few times. V and J are TRBV6-1 and TRBJ2-1, with 11 bases matching TRBD2. This CDR3 region has 16 residues. V trimming: 7 bases; J trimming: 6 bases; junction bases outside the gene matches: 11. Germline V gene data show CDR1 as MNHNS and CDR2 as SASEGT. The CDR3 loop is CASTELGLAVLNEQFF. CDR3 nucleotides: TGTGCCAGCACCGAACTGGGACTAGCGGTCCTCAATGAGCAGTTCTTC.

This chain joins TRBV5-1 and TRBJ1-1; a weak D match, TRBD1 (6 bases). The CDR3 has 15 amino acids. Germline lookup yields CDR1 SGHRS and CDR2 YFSETQ. Between the trimmed V and J ends, which lost 4 bases and 0 bases, there was a span of 13 bases. CDR3 DNA: TGCGCCAGCAGCCCTGAGGGGGTCTTGAACACTGAAGCTTTCTTT. It specifies CASSPEGVLNTEAFF.

This clonotype occurred many times. This chain uses TRBV20-1 with TRBJ2-3, with D tentatively TRBD2 (5 bases). Germline V lookup: CDR1 DFQATT, CDR2 SNEGSKA (reference sequence). The ends were cut back, 6 bases at V and 2 bases at J, with 18 bases in the middle. The CDR3 loop spans 15 amino acids. The CDR3 region has the DNA TGCAGTGCAGTGGTGGCGACGGGGTTCACAGATACGCAGTATTTT. Protein: CSAVVATGFTDTQYF.

This clonotype has a handful of counts. The rearrangement links TRBV12-3 or TRBV12-4 to TRBJ2-3; no clear D gene. V was trimmed by 6 bases and J by 5 bases, leaving 12 bases between them. The CDR3 extends over 13 amino acids. The CDR3 coding sequence is TGTGCCAGCAGGCCTGGCTTGGAAGATACGCAGTATTTT. It is translated as CASRPGLEDTQYF.

This clonotype showed up just once. This chain links TRBV11-2 with TRBJ2-2; D is uncertain. Trimming removed 0 bases at V and 8 bases at J, with 13 bases between. CDR3 length equals 15 residues. Per the germline V gene, CDR1 is SGHAT and CDR2 is FQNNGV. Here the CDR3 DNA reads TGTGCCAGCAGCTTAGATCAAGGGATTGTGGGGGAGCTGTTTTTT. Its translation: CASSLDQGIVGELFF.

This clonotype showed up just a few times. The rearrangement joins TRBV6-1 to TRBJ2-2; tentative D call: TRBD1 (6 bases). Per the germline V gene, CDR1 is MNHNS and CDR2 is SASEGT. The length of the CDR3 is 15 residues. Trimming cost V 4 bases and J 5 bases, with 14 bases left between them. CDR3 protein: CASSVGPQGTGELFF. The CDR3 DNA is TGTGCCAGCAGTGTAGGACCACAGGGAACCGGGGAGCTGTTTTTT.

The chain carries TRBV3-1 and TRBJ1-3; D call uncertain. Per germline, CDR1 LGHDT and CDR2 YNNKEL (reference sequence). This CDR3 is 13 amino acids long. V was shortened by 4 bases and J by 4 bases, with 8 bases between the two germline ends. The CDR3 sequence is CASSPNRGNTIYF. The CDR3 DNA sequence: TGTGCCAGCAGCCCAAACCGGGGAAACACCATATATTTT.

The chain carries TRBV4-3 and TRBJ2-2; no clear D gene. This CDR3 comprises 15 residues. V gave up 1 base and J gave up 1 base, with 7 bases separating them. Germline V gives CDR1 LGHNA, CDR2 YSLEER. CDR3 in DNA: TGCGCCAGCAGCCAAGCAACACTGAACACCGGGGAGCTGTTTTTT. Protein product: CASSQATLNTGELFF.

In its sample, this clonotype was seen a few times. The chain carries TRBV27 and TRBJ1-2; possible D gene TRBD1, 5 bases. The CDR3 is 13 residues long. V lost 6 bases to trimming and J lost 8 bases, with 16 bases between them. The germline V gene has CDR1 MNHEY and CDR2 SMNVEV (reference sequence). The CDR3 here is CASSKDTGGGYTF. For the CDR3, the DNA is TGTGCCAGCAGCAAGGACACCGGGGGAGGCTACACCTTC.

This chain links TRBV12-3 or TRBV12-4 with TRBJ2-7; TRBD2 is a possible D gene (5 bases). The CDR3 spans 14 residues. Trimming took 3 bases from V and 9 from J, leaving 18 bases between them. The CDR3, as DNA: TGTGCCAGCAGTTTGGGGAGATCCACCTTGGGGCAGTACTTC. It specifies CASSLGRSTLGQYF.

V and J are TRBV5-6 and TRBJ2-3; D is unclear. The CDR3 length is 16 residues. Trimming shortened V by 2 bases and J by 5 bases, and 18 bases separated the two germline ends. CDR1 and CDR2 (germline): SGHDT, YYEEEE. CDR3 DNA: TGTGCCAGCAGCTTTTTCCGGAAGGCGGATGGAGATACGCAGTATTTT. It specifies CASSFFRKADGDTQYF.

The table lists this clonotype with many counts. The chain joins TRBV20-1 to TRBJ2-1; the match to TRBD1 covers 11 bases. The CDR3 sequence is 15 residues long. V lost 0 bases and J lost 8; bases outside the gene matches: 6. CDR1 is DFQATT, CDR2 SNEGSKA, per germline (reference sequence). CDR3 DNA: TGCAGTGCTAGAGACTCCGGGACAGGGGGGCATGAGCAGTTCTTC. Translated: CSARDSGTGGHEQFF.

The genes are TRBV10-1 and TRBJ2-3, with D maybe TRBD1 (6 bases). Germline-derived CDR1 and CDR2 are WNHNN and SYGVQD (reference sequence). Trimming took off 7 bases at V and 6 bases at J, with 14 bases between the two ends. The CDR3 has 13 amino acids. The CDR3 DNA reads TGCGCCAGCAACAGACAGGCGAAGGATACGCAGTATTTT. As protein: CASNRQAKDTQYF.

The chain is built from TRBV7-2 and TRBJ1-5; D may be TRBD1 (5 bases). This CDR3 has 15 residues. The V gene lost 2 bases and the J gene lost 6 bases, with 14 bases spanning the gap. Germline loops: CDR1 SGHTA, CDR2 FQGNSA. CDR3 residues: CASSLQFGGSQPQHF. As DNA, the CDR3 is TGTGCCAGCAGCTTACAGTTCGGGGGAAGTCAGCCCCAGCATTTT.

This sequence joins TRBV27 and TRBJ2-2, with 9 bases matching TRBD2. The junction had 9 bases not matched to a gene; V was cut back by 6 bases and J by 4 bases. Germline lookup yields CDR1 MNHEY and CDR2 SMNVEV (reference sequence). The CDR3 has 16 residues. The CDR3 DNA reads as TGTGCCAGCAGAGGAGTAGCGGGGGCGATCACCGGGGAGCTGTTTTTT. Translated: CASRGVAGAITGELFF.

This clonotype was seen a few times. This chain uses TRBV5-1 with TRBJ1-1, with unresolved D. Germline CDR1 is SGHRS and CDR2 is YFSETQ. V lost 0 bases and J lost 1, with 7 bases in between. The CDR3 covers 14 residues. The CDR3 nucleotides read TGCGCCAGCAGCTTGGACAAACCGAACACTGAAGCTTTCTTT. Translating it yields CASSLDKPNTEAFF.

Comments on this clonotype: Germline and junction disagree at one end, which may indicate a read error. The chain combines TRBV3-1 with TRBJ2-1, with 8 nucleotides matching TRBD2. The germline V gene encodes CDR1 LGHDT and CDR2 YNNKEL (reference sequence). The CDR3 covers 15 residues. As DNA, the CDR3 is TGTGCCACCAGCAGACCGGGACTAGTCCTCAATGAGCAGTTCTTC. Translating it yields CATSRPGLVLNEQFF.